Listed below are T cell receptor beta chains from one sample, sequenced in a study of shared clonotypes between healthy human individuals. The table came from immunoSEQ multiplex PCR; TCRdb's copy has only in-frame clones and leaves some out. The table has roughly 2.5 million clones, approximately 90% seen once. The sample taken for sequencing was naive CD4+ T cells sorted from blood. Source of these receptors: a man younger than 35 in good health. CDR3s include the opening cysteine and the closing phenylalanine or tryptophan. A D gene is named only where the DNA matches it firmly. Not every row has a clone size; where given, it reads once, few, many or a size class.

NA | TRBJ2-1 | TRBD2 | TRBV4-1 | TGCGCCAGCAACAAGGCCCTAGCGGGGGGTTTGGATGAGCAGTTCTTC | CASNKALAGGLDEQFF
NA | TRBJ1-1 | NA | TRBV29-1 | TGCAGCGTTCAATTAAGACTGGGGAACACTGAAGCTTTCTTT | CSVQLRLGNTEAFF
NA | TRBJ1-3 | NA | TRBV5-5 | TGTGCCAGCAGCTTGGGACAGTCCGTATATTTT | CASSLGQSVYF
NA | TRBJ1-1 | TRBD1 | TRBV6-6 | TGTGCCAGCAGTCCGGGAGACAGGGATGTAGCTTTCTTT | CASSPGDRDVAFF
NA | TRBJ2-3 | TRBD1 | TRBV18 | TGTGCCAGCTCAGCAGGACAGGGTAGCACAGATACGCAGTATTTT | CASSAGQGSTDTQYF
NA | TRBJ1-1 | NA | TRBV6-1 | TGTGCCAGCAGTGAAGTAAGGGGACCCCTGAACACTGAAGCTTTCTTT | CASSEVRGPLNTEAFF
NA | TRBJ1-5 | NA | TRBV5-4 | TGTGCCAGCAGCCAGGACGGGACCGTCACGCCCCAGCATTTT | CASSQDGTVTPQHF
NA | TRBJ1-5 | NA | TRBV4-3 | TGCGCCAGCAGCCAAGAGATGGGTCAGCCCCAGCATTTT | CASSQEMGQPQHF
NA | TRBJ1-1 | NA | TRBV6-4 | TGTGCCAGCAGAAAGGACAAGAACACTGAAGCTTTCTTT | CASRKDKNTEAFF
NA | TRBJ2-1 | NA | TRBV28 | TGTGCCAGCAGTTCCGGGACCACGTACGACAATGAGCAGTTCTTC | CASSSGTTYDNEQFF
NA | TRBJ1-1 | NA | TRBV11-2 | TGTGCCAGCAGCTTACCCGGGGGGGTTAACACTGAAGCTTTCTTT | CASSLPGGVNTEAFF
NA | TRBJ2-7 | NA | TRBV10-1 | TGCGCCAGCAGTGAGTCGTTTCAGGCCTACGAGCAGTACTTC | CASSESFQAYEQYF
once | TRBJ2-3 | NA | TRBV5-1 | TGCGCCAGCGCCTCGCAAGCGACAGATACGCAGTATTTT | CASASQATDTQYF
NA | TRBJ1-6 | NA | TRBV7-3 | TGTGCCAGCAGCCCCGGGGATGTGAGCTCCTATAATTCACCCCTCCACTTT | CASSPGDVSSYNSPLHF
NA | TRBJ2-4 | NA | TRBV5-4 | TGTGCCAGCAGCAAGGAAATAGGACAGAAGCAGTACTTC | CASSKEIGQKQYF
once | TRBJ1-5 | NA | TRBV6-6 | TGTGCCAGCAGTCCCCGGGGTTTGACGAATCAGCCCCAGCATTTT | CASSPRGLTNQPQHF
NA | TRBJ2-6 | NA | TRBV11-2 | TGTGCCAGCAGCTTAGGTACGGTCCCCTCGGCCAACGTCCTGACTTTC | CASSLGTVPSANVLTF
NA | TRBJ2-7 | TRBD2 | TRBV10-3 | TGTGCCATAAGGGGGACTAGCGGGATAGGCTACGAGCAGTACTTC | CAIRGTSGIGYEQYF